One sample yielded the 30 T cell receptor beta chains listed below, sequenced in a study of blood T cell repertoires in COVID-19. The table came from immunoSEQ multiplex PCR; TCRdb's copy has only in-frame clones and leaves some out. The sample lists over 300,000 clones; 90% were seen once. Sample: peripheral blood. The receptors derive from a man younger than 30 with active or convalescent COVID-19.

The rearrangement uses TRBV7-9 and TRBJ1-1; tentative D call: TRBD1 (5 bases). V lost 5 bases and J lost 6, with 16 bases in between. The CDR3 spans 14 residues. Germline V gene sequence: CDR1 SEHNR, CDR2 FQNEAQ (reference sequence). The CDR3 loop reads CASSPRQGRSEAFF. The CDR3 region has the DNA TGTGCCAGCAGCCCACGCCAGGGTCGCTCTGAAGCTTTCTTT.

The genes are TRBV19 and TRBJ1-5; possibly TRBD1 for D (5 bases). With 3 bases removed from V and 2 bases from J, the gap between germline ends came to 14 bases. Germline V gene data show CDR1 as LNHDA and CDR2 as SQIVND (reference sequence). The CDR3 sequence is 16 residues long. DNA of the CDR3: TGTGCCAGTAGTATTGGGGCTCTAGGAGGCAATCAGCCCCAGCATTTT. Translating it yields CASSIGALGGNQPQHF. Filled out from reference TRBV19 and TRBJ1-5, the complete variable domain reads DGGITQSPKYLFRKEGQNVTLSCEQNLNHDAMYWYRQDPGQGLRLIYYSQIVNDFQKGDIAEGYSVSREKKESFPLTVTSAQKNPTAFYLCASSIGALGGNQPQHFGDGTRLSIL.

The chain uses TRBV2 and TRBJ1-3; the D gene is possibly TRBD1 (6 bases). The CDR3 has 19 amino acids. Trimming took 2 bases from V and 0 from J, leaving 20 bases between them. Germline lookup yields CDR1 SNHLY and CDR2 FYNNEI. DNA for the CDR3: TGTGCCAGCAGTGAATTGGCGTCTGGGGGCTTAAGCTCTGGAAACACCATATATTTT. It specifies CASSELASGGLSSGNTIYF.

The chain carries TRBV20-1 and TRBJ2-7; D remains ambiguous. This CDR3 has 16 residues. Trimming pared 3 bases from V and 0 bases from J, leaving 18 bases between. Germline lookup yields CDR1 DFQATT and CDR2 SNEGSKA (reference sequence). CDR3 loop: CSASDPSGSFSYEQYF. CDR3 DNA: TGCAGTGCTAGTGACCCTAGTGGGTCCTTCTCCTACGAGCAGTACTTC.

This clone was counted a single time. The chain joins TRBV28 to TRBJ1-2; TRBD1 is a possible D gene (5 bases). V was clipped by 5 bases and J by 8 bases, with 27 bases between them. Looked up from germline, CDR1 is MDHEN and CDR2 is SYDVKM. The CDR3 contains 17 residues. DNA of the CDR3: TGTGCCAGCAGTCCAGGGTACGGCCATGCCAATGTGGGAGGCTACACCTTC. Protein sequence: CASSPGYGHANVGGYTF.

The DNA of the CDR3 is TGTGCCAGCAGCTTATTAGGCGCGGACTATGGCTACACCTTC. Translated, it gives CASSLLGADYGYTF. The rearrangement links TRBV7-8 to TRBJ1-2; D remains ambiguous. CDR1 is SGHVS and CDR2 is FQNEAQ in the germline V gene. The V end was cut by 2 bases, the J end by 3 bases, with 10 bases between. The CDR3 length is 14 residues.

The gene calls are TRBV27 and TRBJ2-1, with 7 bases aligning to TRBD2. V gave up 6 bases and J gave up 6 bases; unmatched junction bases: 5. CDR3 size: 13 residues. Germline V lookup: CDR1 MNHEY, CDR2 SMNVEV (reference sequence). This CDR3 is CASSAGVGNEQFF. CDR3 coding DNA: TGTGCCAGCAGCGCGGGAGTCGGCAATGAGCAGTTCTTC.

J is TRBJ2-5 and V is TRBV7-9, with D unclear. Germline CDR1 is SEHNR and CDR2 is FQNEAQ (reference sequence). The CDR3 loop spans 13 amino acids. The V and J ends lost 1 base and 5 bases respectively, with 8 bases between them. The CDR3 DNA reads as TGTGCCAGCAGCTTAGGTTTCGCGGAGACCCAGTACTTC. Its translation is CASSLGFAETQYF.

This clone was found once. The J gene is TRBJ2-4, the V gene TRBV7-9; D not certain. The CDR3 covers 16 residues. The ends were cut back, 1 base at V and 0 bases at J, with 10 bases in the middle. Germline V gives CDR1 SEHNR, CDR2 FQNEAQ (reference sequence). CDR3: CASSLGPLIAKNIQYF. CDR3 coding DNA: TGTGCCAGCAGCTTAGGTCCCCTTATAGCCAAAAACATTCAGTACTTC.

The chain is built from TRBV27 and TRBJ1-1, with a tentative D call TRBD1 (5 bases). Trimming pared 5 bases from V and 5 bases from J, leaving 9 bases between. Germline CDR1 MNHEY, CDR2 SMNVEV (reference sequence). The CDR3 extends over 12 amino acids. The DNA for the CDR3 is TGTGCCAGCAGTCAAAGGGGTACTGAAGCTTTCTTT. Amino acid sequence: CASSQRGTEAFF.

V and J are TRBV7-3 and TRBJ2-3, with TRBD2 matching 14 bases. Germline loops: CDR1 SGHTA, CDR2 FQGTGA. Trimming removed 4 bases from V and 4 bases from J; junction bases left unmatched: 1. This CDR3 region has 15 residues. CDR3 sequence reads: CASSWGLAGADTQYF. The CDR3 region has the DNA TGTGCCAGCAGCTGGGGACTAGCGGGAGCAGATACGCAGTATTTT.

The gene calls are TRBV4-2 and TRBJ2-3, with 13 bases fitting TRBD2. The CDR3 sequence is 16 residues long. Trimming at V came to 3 bases and at J to 5 bases, leaving 5 bases not matched to a gene. Germline V gives CDR1 LGHNA, CDR2 YNFKEQ. The CDR3 sequence is CASSQILAGGEDTQYF. The CDR3 DNA is TGTGCCAGCAGCCAGATACTAGCGGGGGGGGAAGATACGCAGTATTTT.

The table lists this clone with a few counts. The chain couples TRBV7-9 to TRBJ1-2; 12 positions match TRBD1. V was pared by 1 base and J by 12 bases, with 6 bases of the junction left unmatched. CDR3 size: 14 residues. Germline V gene sequence: CDR1 SEHNR, CDR2 FQNEAQ (reference sequence). CDR3 residues: CASSLVGGTGGHTF. The CDR3 DNA sequence: TGTGCCAGCAGCTTAGTCGGGGGGACAGGGGGCCACACCTTC.

This chain uses TRBV4-3 with TRBJ1-5, with D perhaps matching TRBD1 (5 bases). Per the germline V gene, CDR1 is LGHNA and CDR2 is YSLEER. The CDR3 is 14 residues long. The ends were cut back, 0 bases at V and 2 bases at J, with 5 bases in the middle. The CDR3: CASSQEGGNQPQHF. CDR3 coding DNA: TGCGCCAGCAGCCAAGAAGGGGGCAATCAGCCCCAGCATTTT.

This sequence joins TRBV30 and TRBJ2-2, with a weak D call TRBD2 (6 bases). The V gene lost 4 bases and the J gene lost 6 bases, with 12 bases spanning the gap. Germline values: CDR1 GTSNPN, CDR2 SVGIG (reference sequence). The CDR3 sequence is 13 residues long. This chain's CDR3 is CAWNLGGAGELFF. As DNA, the CDR3 is TGTGCCTGGAATCTCGGGGGAGCCGGGGAGCTGTTTTTT. Full variable domain (rest looked up from reference TRBV30 and TRBJ2-2): SQTIHQWPATLVQPVGSPLSLECTVEGTSNPNLYWYRQAAGRGLQLLFYSVGIGQISSEVPQNLSASRPQDRQFILSSKKLLLSDSGFYLCAWNLGGAGELFFGEGSRLTVL.

The rearrangement joins TRBV4-2 to TRBJ1-2, with D possibly TRBD1 on 5 matching bases. V lost 2 bases and J lost 4, with 14 bases in between. The CDR3 covers 15 residues. Germline CDR1 is LGHNA and CDR2 is YNFKEQ. The CDR3 region has the DNA TGTGCCAGCAGCCAAAATGAGGGACTGACCTATGGCTACACCTTC. Protein: CASSQNEGLTYGYTF.

This clone came up a few times. The CDR3 protein is CASSEMGGGWSGPYEQYF. CDR3 sequence (DNA): TGTGCCAGCAGTGAAATGGGAGGGGGTTGGTCGGGGCCCTACGAGCAGTACTTC. V usage is TRBV6-1 and J usage is TRBJ2-7; maybe TRBD2 (7 bases). This CDR3 has 18 residues. CDR1 and CDR2 (germline): MNHNS, SASEGT. Trimming took off 2 bases at V and 2 bases at J, with 22 bases between the two ends.

The rearrangement joins TRBV4-1 to TRBJ2-1, with 11 bases fitting TRBD2. CDR3 length: 16 amino acids. Trimming cost V 8 bases and J 5 bases; bases outside gene matches: 11. Germline CDR1 MGHRA, CDR2 YSYEKL. DNA for the CDR3: TGCGCCAGCGCCCCCGGGTATAGCGGGGGGGACAATGAGCAGTTCTTC. The encoded protein is CASAPGYSGGDNEQFF.

The rearrangement links TRBV15 to TRBJ2-7; 7 nucleotides align to TRBD2. From germline, CDR1 is LNHNV and CDR2 YYDKDF (reference sequence). V dropped 3 bases and J dropped 3; count of bases not matched to a gene: 14. The CDR3 loop spans 17 amino acids. In nucleotides, the CDR3 is TGTGCCACCAGCAGGATTGCCGGCCTGACGGGAGGCTACGAGCAGTACTTC. Translated, it gives CATSRIAGLTGGYEQYF.

The rearrangement joins TRBV7-9 to TRBJ1-1; no definite D call. The CDR3 spans 13 residues. Trimming cost V 3 bases and J 7 bases, with 12 bases left between them. Germline CDR1 and CDR2: SEHNR and FQNEAQ (reference sequence). The CDR3 region is CASSLYGEGEAFF. In nucleotides, the CDR3 is TGTGCCAGCAGCTTGTATGGAGAGGGTGAAGCTTTCTTT.

J is TRBJ1-5 and V is TRBV4-1, with TRBD1 identical over 8 bases. V trimming: 1 base; J trimming: 2 bases; junction bases outside the gene matches: 10. The CDR3 loop spans 18 amino acids. The germline V gene encodes CDR1 MGHRA and CDR2 YSYEKL. CDR3 residues: CASSQGLRGRYRNQPQHF. The CDR3 coding sequence is TGCGCCAGCAGCCAAGGACTCAGGGGGCGTTATCGCAATCAGCCCCAGCATTTT.

The chain joins TRBV6-6 to TRBJ2-3, with TRBD2 matching over 10 bases. Trimming cost V 6 bases and J 4 bases; bases outside gene matches: 4. Germline-derived CDR1 and CDR2 are MNHNY and SVGAGI (reference sequence). CDR3 length equals 14 residues. CDR3 DNA: TGTGCCAGCAGCCTAGCGGGAGAGTCAGATACGCAGTATTTT. This sequence encodes CASSLAGESDTQYF.

This clone was seen once. The rearrangement uses TRBV15 and TRBJ2-1; 9 bases are shared with TRBD2. Germline lookup yields CDR1 LNHNV and CDR2 YYDKDF (reference sequence). This CDR3 has 16 residues. V lost 0 bases and J lost 9; bases outside the gene matches: 9. In DNA form, the CDR3 reads TGTGCCACCAGCAGAGATTTTGGTAGCGGGGGTCCTGAGCAGTTCTTC. This gives the protein CATSRDFGSGGPEQFF.

The chain is built from TRBV11-3 and TRBJ2-7; 9 bases match TRBD1. This CDR3 contains 15 residues. Germline CDR1 is SGHNT and CDR2 is YENEEA. Trimming at V came to 4 bases and at J to 5 bases, leaving 9 bases not matched to a gene. DNA of the CDR3: TGTGCCAGCAGCTCCCCCGGGACAGGGTCCGACGAGCAGTACTTC. Residues: CASSSPGTGSDEQYF. The variable domain in full, completed from reference TRBV11-3 and TRBJ2-7, reads EAGVVQSPRYKIIEKKQPVAFWCNPISGHNTLYWYLQNLGQGPELLIRYENEEAVDDSQLPKDRFSAERLKGVDSTLKIQPAELGDSAVYLCASSSPGTGSDEQYFGPGTRLTVT.

About this clone: The same CDR3 arises from other DNA sequences in this sample as well. V usage is TRBV29-1 and J usage is TRBJ1-2; a weak D match, TRBD1 (6 bases). CDR1 and CDR2 (germline): SQVTM, ANQGSEA. This CDR3 spans 12 amino acids. V was clipped by 3 bases and J by 2 bases, with 7 bases between them. The CDR3 sequence: CSVDRGNYGYTF. The DNA for the CDR3 is TGCAGCGTTGATAGGGGGAACTATGGCTACACCTTC.

The chain carries TRBV11-2 and TRBJ2-1; TRBD2 agrees at 9 bases. Losses at the gene ends were 5 bases for V and 7 bases for J; bases not matched to a gene: 12. Germline assignment: CDR1 SGHAT and CDR2 FQNNGV. The CDR3 has 16 residues. CDR3 amino acids: CASSTTSGKGLNEQFF. The CDR3 region has the DNA TGTGCCAGCAGCACGACTAGCGGTAAGGGGTTGAATGAGCAGTTCTTC.

The chain recombines TRBV4-1 with TRBJ2-3; 8 nucleotides align to TRBD2. J lost 2 bases, V lost 2 bases, and 9 bases had no gene match. Germline loops: CDR1 MGHRA, CDR2 YSYEKL. The CDR3 is made up of 17 amino acids. The chain's CDR3 is CASSQPGLARDTDTQYF. CDR3 bases: TGCGCCAGCAGCCAACCCGGACTAGCCAGAGACACAGATACGCAGTATTTT.

The chain links TRBV7-9 to TRBJ1-1; 8 nucleotides match TRBD1. V was pared by 5 bases and J by 0 bases, with 8 bases of the junction left unmatched. The CDR3 totals 16 residues. CDR1 and CDR2 from the germline V gene are SEHNR and FQNEAQ (reference sequence). This CDR3 reads CASSGSRGRMNTEAFF. The CDR3, as DNA: TGTGCCAGCAGCGGTAGCAGGGGGCGGATGAACACTGAAGCTTTCTTT.

This chain uses TRBV12-3 or TRBV12-4 with TRBJ1-5; tentatively, D is TRBD1 (5 bases). This CDR3 region has 13 residues. V was shortened by 7 bases and J by 4 bases, with 11 bases between the two germline ends. CDR3 DNA sequence: TGTGCCAGCACCATCAAGGGGAATCAGCCCCAGCATTTT. Amino acids: CASTIKGNQPQHF.

V gene TRBV28 combines with J gene TRBJ2-1; 14 bases fit TRBD2. The CDR3 sequence is 16 residues long. V shed 3 bases and J 3 bases; nucleotides not matched to a gene: 1. Germline-derived CDR1 and CDR2 are MDHEN and SYDVKM. The CDR3 reads CASSLGLAGVYNEQFF. CDR3 in DNA: TGTGCCAGCAGTTTGGGACTAGCGGGGGTCTACAATGAGCAGTTCTTC. The full variable domain, with the rest looked up from reference TRBV28 and TRBJ2-1, is DVKVTQSSRYLVKRTGEKVFLECVQDMDHENMFWYRQDPGLGLRLIYFSYDVKMKEKGDIPEGYSVSREKKERFSLILESASTNQTSMYLCASSLGLAGVYNEQFFGPGTRLTVL.